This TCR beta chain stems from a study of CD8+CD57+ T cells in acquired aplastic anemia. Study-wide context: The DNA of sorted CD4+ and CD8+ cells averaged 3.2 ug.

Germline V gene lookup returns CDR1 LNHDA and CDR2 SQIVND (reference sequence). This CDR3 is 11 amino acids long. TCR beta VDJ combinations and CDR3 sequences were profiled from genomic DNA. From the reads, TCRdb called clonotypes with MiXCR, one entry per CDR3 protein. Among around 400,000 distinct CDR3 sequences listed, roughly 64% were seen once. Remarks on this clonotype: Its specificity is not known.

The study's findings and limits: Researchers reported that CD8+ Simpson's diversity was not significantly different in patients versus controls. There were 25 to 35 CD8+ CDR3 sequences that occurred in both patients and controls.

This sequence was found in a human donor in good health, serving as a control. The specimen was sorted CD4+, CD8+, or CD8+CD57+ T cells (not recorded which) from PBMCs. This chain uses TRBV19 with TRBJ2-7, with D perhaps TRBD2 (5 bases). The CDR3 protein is CARDDGGEQYF. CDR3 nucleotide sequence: TGTGCTAGAGATGATGGAGGAGAGCAGTACTTC.